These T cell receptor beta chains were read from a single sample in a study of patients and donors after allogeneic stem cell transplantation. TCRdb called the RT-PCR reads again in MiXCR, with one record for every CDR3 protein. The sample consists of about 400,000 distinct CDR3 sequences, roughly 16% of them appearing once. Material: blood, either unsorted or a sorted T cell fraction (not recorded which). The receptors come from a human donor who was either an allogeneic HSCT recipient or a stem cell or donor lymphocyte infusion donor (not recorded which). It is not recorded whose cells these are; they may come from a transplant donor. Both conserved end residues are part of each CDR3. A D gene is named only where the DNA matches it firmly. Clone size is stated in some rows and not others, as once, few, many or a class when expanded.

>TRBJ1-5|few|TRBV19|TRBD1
CASSTQGTVKPQHF
TGTGCCAGTAGTACACAGGGGACTGTGAAGCCCCAGCATTTT
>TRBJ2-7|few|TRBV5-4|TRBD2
CASSLVIWARTSVSYEQYF
TGTGCCAGCAGCTTGGTTATCTGGGCTCGGACTAGCGTCTCCTACGAGCAGTACTTC
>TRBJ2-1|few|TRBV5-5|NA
CASSLGRWGRYNEQFF
TGTGCCAGCAGCTTGGGCCGTTGGGGGAGGTACAATGAGCAGTTCTTC
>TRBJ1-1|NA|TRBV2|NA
CASSVADLNTEAFF
TGTGCCAGCAGTGTGGCAGATTTGAACACTGAAGCTTTCTTT
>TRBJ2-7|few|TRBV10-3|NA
CAIRGSAGPYEQYF
TGTGCCATCAGAGGATCGGCAGGGCCCTACGAGCAGTACTTC
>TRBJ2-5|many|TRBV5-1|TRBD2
CASSLLAGTQETQYF
TGCGCCAGCAGCTTGTTAGCGGGGACCCAAGAGACCCAGTACTTC
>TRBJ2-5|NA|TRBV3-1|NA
CASSQDGAGEETQYF
TGTGCCAGCAGCCAAGATGGGGCAGGGGAAGAGACCCAGTACTTC
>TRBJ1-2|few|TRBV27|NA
CASRTIDRNYGYTF
TGTGCCAGCAGGACAATCGACAGGAACTATGGCTACACCTTC
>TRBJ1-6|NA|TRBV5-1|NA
CASSLEGNSPLHF
TGCGCCAGCAGCTTGGAGGGAAATTCACCCCTCCACTTT
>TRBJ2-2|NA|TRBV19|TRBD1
CASRGQVNTGELFF
TGTGCCAGTAGGGGACAGGTGAACACCGGGGAGCTGTTTTTT
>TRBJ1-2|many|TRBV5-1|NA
CASSLDSGYGYTF
TGCGCCAGCAGCTTGGACAGTGGATATGGCTACACCTTC
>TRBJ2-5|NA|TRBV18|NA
CASSPLVTAETQYF
TGTGCCAGCTCACCTCTCGTGACAGCGGAGACCCAGTACTTC
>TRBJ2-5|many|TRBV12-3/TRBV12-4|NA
CASSPGGAPTQYF
TGTGCCAGCAGCCCTGGAGGGGCCCCGACCCAGTACTTC
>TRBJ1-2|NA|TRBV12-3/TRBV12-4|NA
CASSLPGEHGYTF
TGTGCCAGCAGTTTACCAGGGGAGCATGGCTACACCTTC
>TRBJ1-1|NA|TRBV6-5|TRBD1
CASSSATGDTEAFF
TGTGCCAGCAGTTCCGCTACAGGGGACACTGAAGCTTTCTTT
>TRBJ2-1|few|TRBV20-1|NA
CSARNNEQFF
TGCAGTGCCCGGAACAATGAGCAGTTCTTC
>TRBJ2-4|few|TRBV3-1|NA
CASSQDRLADDKNIQYF
TGTGCCAGCAGCCAAGATAGGCTAGCCGACGACAAAAACATTCAGTACTTC
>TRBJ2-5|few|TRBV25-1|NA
CASSEMRVQETQYF
TGTGCCAGCAGTGAAATGAGGGTTCAAGAGACCCAGTACTTC
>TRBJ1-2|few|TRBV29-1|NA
CSVARTDSIYGYTF
TGCAGCGTTGCCCGGACGGACAGTATCTATGGCTACACCTTC
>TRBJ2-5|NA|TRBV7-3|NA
CASSLTGGVGLQTQYF
TGTGCCAGCAGCTTAACGGGGGGAGTAGGGTTACAGACCCAGTACTTC
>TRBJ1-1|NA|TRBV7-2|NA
CASSLHPRGNTEAFF
TGTGCCAGCAGCTTGCATCCCAGAGGGAACACTGAAGCTTTCTTT
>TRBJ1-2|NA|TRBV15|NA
CATSRDFGTENYGYTF
TGTGCCACCAGCAGAGATTTTGGAACGGAAAACTATGGCTACACCTTC
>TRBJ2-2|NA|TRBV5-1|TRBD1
CASSSGDRGNTGELFF
TGCGCCAGCAGCTCCGGGGACAGGGGAAACACCGGGGAGCTGTTTTTT
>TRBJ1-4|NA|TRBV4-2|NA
CASSPDVQGRLLTNEKLFF
TGTGCCAGCAGCCCGGACGTCCAGGGAAGACTTTTAACTAATGAAAAACTGTTTTTT
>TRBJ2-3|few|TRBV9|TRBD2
CASSGTSKYF
TGTGCCAGCAGCGGGACTAGCAAGTATTTT
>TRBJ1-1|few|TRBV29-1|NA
CSVVGPPGGAFF
TGCAGCGTTGTGGGCCCTCCGGGGGGAGCTTTCTTT
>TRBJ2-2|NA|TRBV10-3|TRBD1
CAMSGPRTGGGELFF
TGTGCCATGAGTGGGCCAAGGACAGGGGGAGGGGAGCTGTTTTTT
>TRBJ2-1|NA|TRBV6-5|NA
CASSYGGASYNEQFF
TGTGCCAGCAGTTACGGGGGGGCCTCCTACAATGAGCAGTTCTTC
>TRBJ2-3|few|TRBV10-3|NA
CAISELLGTDTQYF
TGTGCCATCAGTGAGCTTTTAGGCACAGATACGCAGTATTTT
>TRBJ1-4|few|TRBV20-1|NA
CSARSVSLGEKLFF
TGCAGTGCTAGATCGGTCAGTCTCGGGGAAAAACTGTTTTTT
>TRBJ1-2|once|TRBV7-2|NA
CASSLRNGLDYGYTF
TGTGCCAGCAGCTTAAGAAACGGCCTCGACTATGGCTACACCTTC
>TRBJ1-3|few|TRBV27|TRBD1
CASSFTGASGNTIYF
TGTGCCAGCAGTTTTACAGGGGCCTCTGGAAACACCATATATTTT
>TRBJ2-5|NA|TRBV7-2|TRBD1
CASSSRTGQETQYF
TGTGCCAGCAGCTCTCGGACAGGGCAAGAGACCCAGTACTTC
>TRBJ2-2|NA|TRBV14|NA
CASSRANRGREGPGELFF
TGTGCCAGCAGCCGCGCCAACAGGGGACGGGAGGGCCCCGGGGAGCTGTTTTTT
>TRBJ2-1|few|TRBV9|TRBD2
CASSVEERGNNEQFF
TGTGCCAGCAGCGTAGAAGAGCGGGGGAACAATGAGCAGTTCTTC
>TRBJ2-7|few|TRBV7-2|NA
CASSGTGYYEQYF
TGTGCCAGCAGCGGAACAGGGTACTACGAGCAGTACTTC
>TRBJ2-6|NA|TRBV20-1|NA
CSARPGAGALSGANVLTF
TGCAGTGCTAGGCCGGGGGCAGGGGCCCTCTCTGGGGCCAACGTCCTGACTTTC
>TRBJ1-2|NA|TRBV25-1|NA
CASRPPKDNYGYTF
TGTGCCAGCAGACCCCCGAAGGATAACTATGGCTACACCTTC
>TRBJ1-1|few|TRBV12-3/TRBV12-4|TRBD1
CASRGTGGWTEAFF
TGTGCCAGCAGGGGGACAGGGGGGTGGACTGAAGCTTTCTTT
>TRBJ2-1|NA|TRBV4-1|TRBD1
CASRNRALTGADEQFF
TGCGCCAGCAGAAATCGGGCCTTAACAGGGGCTGATGAGCAGTTCTTC
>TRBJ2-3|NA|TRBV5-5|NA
CASSLAVEGVPSTDTQYF
TGTGCCAGCAGCTTGGCCGTGGAGGGGGTTCCTAGCACAGATACGCAGTATTTT